This T cell receptor beta chain was sequenced for a study of cytomegalovirus exposure and HLA in healthy donors. V was pared by 2 bases and J by 8 bases, with 8 bases of the junction left unmatched. Germline lookup yields CDR1 MNHNS and CDR2 SASEGT. The CDR3 runs 15 residues. Use of 60 Vbeta and 13 Jbeta primers characterized the PCR. Repertoires were generated with immunoSEQ multiplex PCR, while TCRdb's copy carries only in-frame clones and drops some. Of some 110,000 clones in the sample, roughly 80% were seen once. There are a few counts of this clone. The antigen remains undetermined. The study's findings and limits: Later analysis associated a missense DCLRE1C variant with TCR beta V- and J-gene trimming. In vitro testing confirmed three CMV-associated chains as specific for CMV antigens.

The chain combines TRBV6-1 with TRBJ1-2; 10 bases map to TRBD1. Source material: PBMCs. The TCR comes from a man younger than 45 in good health and CMV-seronegative. CDR3 residues: CASSEIGQGVGGYTF. The DNA of the CDR3 is TGTGCCAGCAGTGAAATCGGACAGGGGGTGGGCGGCTACACCTTC.